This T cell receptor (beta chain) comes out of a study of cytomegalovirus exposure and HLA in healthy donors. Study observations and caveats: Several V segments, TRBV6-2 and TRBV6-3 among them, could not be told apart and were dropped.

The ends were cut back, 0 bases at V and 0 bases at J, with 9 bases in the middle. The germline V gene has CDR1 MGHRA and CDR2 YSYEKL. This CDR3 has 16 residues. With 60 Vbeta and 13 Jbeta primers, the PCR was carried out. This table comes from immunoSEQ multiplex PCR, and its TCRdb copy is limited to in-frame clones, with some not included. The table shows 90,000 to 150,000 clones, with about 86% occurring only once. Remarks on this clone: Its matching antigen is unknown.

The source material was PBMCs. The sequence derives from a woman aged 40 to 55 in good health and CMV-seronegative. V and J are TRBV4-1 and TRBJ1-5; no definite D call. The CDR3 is CASSQDSDYSNQPQHF. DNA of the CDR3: TGCGCCAGCAGCCAAGATTCCGACTATAGCAATCAGCCCCAGCATTTT.